One sample yielded the 9 T cell receptor beta chains listed below, sequenced in a study of CXCR3-negative and CXCR3-positive naive CD8 T cells. Their antigens are not known. Through 5' RACE with UMI labels, the TRB cDNA libraries were prepared. TCRdb reprocessed the 5' RACE reads and reports one entry per CDR3 protein, with no DNA. The sample features just under 65,000 distinct CDR3 sequences, with around 5% in its top ten. Findings of the study overall: For CXCR3-positive naive cells, TRB CDR3s were more hydrophobic than those of CXCR3-negative naive cells.

Sequenced sample: naive CXCR3+ CD8+ T cells from blood. Subset given: CD45RO-CCR7+CD27+CD95- naive CD8+ T cells expressing CXCR3 (TNR3+). These receptors all stem from a human donor in good health. Some clones in this sample may be carry-over from other donors' samples.

This sequence joins TRBV7-9 and TRBJ2-7; TCRdb lists TRBD2, though no DNA is available to test this call. Germline assignment: CDR1 SEHNR and CDR2 FQNEAQ (reference sequence). CDR3 size: 14 residues. The CDR3 loop is CASSARSGTYEQYF.

This chain uses TRBV20-1 with TRBJ2-1; TCRdb picks TRBD2, but there is no DNA to check that call. This CDR3 has 17 amino acids. Germline lookup yields CDR1 DFQATT and CDR2 SNEGSKA (reference sequence). CDR3 amino acids: CSARDLRTSGAYNEQFF.

The chain carries TRBV20-1 and TRBJ2-7; the D call of TRBD2 rests on TCRdb alone, since no DNA is present to check it. There are 18 residues in the CDR3. CDR1 and CDR2 (germline): DFQATT, SNEGSKA (reference sequence). The CDR3: CSARDITSGGAPTYEQYF.

V gene TRBV5-4 combines with J gene TRBJ2-7; the TCRdb D gene call, TRBD1, has no DNA to confirm it. Germline V CDR1 and CDR2: SGHNT, YYREEE (reference sequence). The CDR3 sequence is 15 residues long. The CDR3 spells CASSPGAENSYEQYF.

The V and J genes are TRBV9 and TRBJ2-1; TCRdb lists TRBD2, though no DNA is available to test this call. Germline-derived CDR1 and CDR2 are SGDLS and YYNGEE. The CDR3 covers 16 residues. CDR3 protein: CASSVWGEGQGDEQFF.

The genes are TRBV27 and TRBJ2-7; the TCRdb call, TRBD1, lacks DNA for checking. The CDR3 is 13 amino acids. CDR1 MNHEY and CDR2 SMNVEV come from the germline V gene (reference sequence). CDR3 in amino acids: CASSFVQGYEQYF.

The gene calls are TRBV20-1 and TRBJ2-5. CDR3 length equals 14 residues. CDR1 and CDR2 (germline): DFQATT, SNEGSKA (reference sequence). The CDR3 sequence is CSARAGEGQETQYF.

V usage is TRBV11-2 and J usage is TRBJ2-4. Looked up from germline, CDR1 is SGHAT and CDR2 is FQNNGV. The CDR3 covers 15 residues. CDR3 sequence reads: CASSFRQLAKNIQYF. The whole variable domain, remainder taken from reference TRBV11-2 and TRBJ2-4, is EAGVAQSPRYKIIEKRQSVAFWCNPISGHATLYWYQQILGQGPKLLIQFQNNGVVDDSQLPKDRFSAERLKGVDSTLKIQPAKLEDSAVYLCASSFRQLAKNIQYFGAGTRLSVL.

J is TRBJ2-3 and V is TRBV20-1; the TCRdb call, TRBD2, lacks DNA for checking. Looked up from germline, CDR1 is DFQATT and CDR2 is SNEGSKA (reference sequence). The CDR3 covers 12 residues. The CDR3 sequence is CSMAGYADTQYF.